The text below deals with one TCR beta chain. Its antigen is as yet unknown. Only in-frame clones appear in the TCRdb table, and some are missing; sequencing was by immunoSEQ multiplex PCR. The sample shows under 45,000 clones, about nine tenths of them seen only once. The sample belongs to a study of graft-versus-host responses after intestinal transplantation. Study information: Multivisceral, liver-intestinal, or isolated intestinal transplants were given to recipients. Uniformly, recipients were administered anti-thymocyte globulin induction with subsequent tacrolimus and steroids for 2 to 3 years.

Trimming stripped 1 base from V and 6 bases from J, with 15 bases between. CDR1 and CDR2 (germline): LNHDA, SQIVND (reference sequence). This CDR3 has 15 amino acids. Study-level results: Researchers found GvH clones in recipient marrow, and some showed up first in ileum or blood.

The sequence came from a human patient who received an intestinal transplant, so some T cells may come from the graft donor. The chain couples TRBV19 to TRBJ1-2, with D tentatively TRBD1 (5 bases). Sample: PBMCs, taken 260 to 280 days after transplant. This CDR3 is CASSIVPPGYDGYTF. The CDR3 DNA follows: TGTGCCAGTAGTATAGTACCCCCAGGGTACGATGGCTACACCTTC.